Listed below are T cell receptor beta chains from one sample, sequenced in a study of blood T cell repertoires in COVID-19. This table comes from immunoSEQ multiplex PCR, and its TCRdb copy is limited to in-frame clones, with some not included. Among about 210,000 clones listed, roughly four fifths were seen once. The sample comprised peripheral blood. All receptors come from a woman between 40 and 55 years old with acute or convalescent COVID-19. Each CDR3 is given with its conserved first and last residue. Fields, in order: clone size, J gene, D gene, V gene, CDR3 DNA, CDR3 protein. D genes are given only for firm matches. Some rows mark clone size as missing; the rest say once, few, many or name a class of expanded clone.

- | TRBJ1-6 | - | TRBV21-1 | TGTGCCAGCATCCTCCGGGACAAAGGGGCCTCACCCCTCCACTTT | CASILRDKGASPLHF
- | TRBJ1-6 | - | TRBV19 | TGTGCCAGTAGTATTTACAGGGCCAATTCACCCCTCCACTTT | CASSIYRANSPLHF
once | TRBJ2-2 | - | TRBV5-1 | TGCGCCAGCAGCTCCCGGGAGTCGTCCGGGGAGCTGTTTTTT | CASSSRESSGELFF
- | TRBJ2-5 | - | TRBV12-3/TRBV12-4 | TGTGCCAGCAGCCGCGGACTATTAGAGACCCAGTACTTC | CASSRGLLETQYF
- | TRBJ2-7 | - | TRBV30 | TGTGCCTGGAGTCCAGACAGTGGCGCCTACGAGCAGTACTTC | CAWSPDSGAYEQYF
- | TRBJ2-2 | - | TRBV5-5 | TGTGCCAGCAGCTTGTGGAGGGGGCACACCGGGGAGCTGTTTTTT | CASSLWRGHTGELFF
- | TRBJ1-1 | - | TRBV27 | TGTGCCAGCAGTTTATCTGCTAAAGCGAACACTGAAGCTTTCTTT | CASSLSAKANTEAFF
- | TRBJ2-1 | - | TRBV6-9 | TGTGCCAGCAGTTTATTTCCCGGGAAGGGTGAGCAGTTCTTC | CASSLFPGKGEQFF
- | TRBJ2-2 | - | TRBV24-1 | TGTGCCACCCAAGGGGGTCTCAACACCGGGGAGCTGTTTTTT | CATQGGLNTGELFF
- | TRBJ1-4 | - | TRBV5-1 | TGCGCCAGCAGCACAGCGGGCTATGATGAAAAACTGTTTTTT | CASSTAGYDEKLFF
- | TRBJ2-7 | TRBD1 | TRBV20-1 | TGCAGTGCTAGTCTACAGGGGGCGAATCTCTACGAGCAGTACTTC | CSASLQGANLYEQYF
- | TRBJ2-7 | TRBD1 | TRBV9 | TGTGCCAGCAGCGTTACACGACAGGGCGAGCAGTACTTC | CASSVTRQGEQYF
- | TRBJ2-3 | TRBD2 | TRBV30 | TGTGCCGTCCGGACTAGCGGGAGTGGAACAGATACGCAGTATTTT | CAVRTSGSGTDTQYF
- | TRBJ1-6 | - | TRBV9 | TGTGCCAGCACCATAGGGACATCCTATAATTCACCCCTCCACTTT | CASTIGTSYNSPLHF
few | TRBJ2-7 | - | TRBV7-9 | TGTGCCAGCAGCTCCCAGGGTCCAGGGGACGAGCAGTACTTC | CASSSQGPGDEQYF
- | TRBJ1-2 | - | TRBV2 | TGTGCCAGCAGGGTGGAGGGGTTCGTATATGGCTACACCTTC | CASRVEGFVYGYTF
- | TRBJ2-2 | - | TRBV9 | TGTGCCAGCAGCGATAGCCCGCCCACCGGGGAGCTGTTTTTT | CASSDSPPTGELFF
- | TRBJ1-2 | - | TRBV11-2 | TGTGCCAGCAGCTTAGGGGCCAGAACCGACTATGGCTACACCTTC | CASSLGARTDYGYTF
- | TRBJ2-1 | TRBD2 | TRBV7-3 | TGTGCCAGCAGCTTGACTAGCGGGGGGGCACCAGCTGAGCAGTTCTTC | CASSLTSGGAPAEQFF
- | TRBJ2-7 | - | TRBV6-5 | TGTGCCAGCAGTTCTAAGCGAGGGACTGGACTTTACTTC | CASSSKRGTGLYF
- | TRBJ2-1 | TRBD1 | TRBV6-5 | TGTGCCACCCCCCCCTCGGGACAGGTCTACAATGAGCAGTTCTTC | CATPPSGQVYNEQFF
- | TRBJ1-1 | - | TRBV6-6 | TGTGCCAGCATCAACGACAGGCGGGTCACTGAAGCTTTCTTT | CASINDRRVTEAFF
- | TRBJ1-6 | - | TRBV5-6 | TGTGCCAGCAGCCCGGTCCCAACGGGTAATTCACCCCTCCACTTT | CASSPVPTGNSPLHF
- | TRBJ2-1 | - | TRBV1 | TGCACCAGCAGCCCCGCTACCTTCCCCTCGTACAATGAGCAGTTCTTC | CTSSPATFPSYNEQFF
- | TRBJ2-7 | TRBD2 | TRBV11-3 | TGTGCCAGCAGTTTAGCGGGGATAAACGAGCAGTACTTC | CASSLAGINEQYF
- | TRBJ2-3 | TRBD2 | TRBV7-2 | TGTGCCAGCAGCTTAATACGGACTAGCGGGATCGTGGGCACAGATACGCAGTATTTT | CASSLIRTSGIVGTDTQYF
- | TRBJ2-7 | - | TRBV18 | TGTGCCAGCTCACCACTTGGGACTCTAACCTACGAGCAGTACTTC | CASSPLGTLTYEQYF
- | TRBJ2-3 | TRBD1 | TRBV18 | TGTGCCAGCACGGCCGGGACAGGGTACACAGATACGCAGTATTTT | CASTAGTGYTDTQYF
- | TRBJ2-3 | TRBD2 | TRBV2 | TGTGCCAGCAGTGAATGGGGGCTAGCGGGGGGCCCTACTAGCACAGATACGCAGTATTTT | CASSEWGLAGGPTSTDTQYF
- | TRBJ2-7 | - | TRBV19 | TGTGCCAGTAGTATAGGCCCACCCCCTAGCGAGCAGTACTTC | CASSIGPPPSEQYF
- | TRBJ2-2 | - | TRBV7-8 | TGTGCCAGCAGCTTGTCAGGGGAGGGCGGGGAGCTGTTTTTT | CASSLSGEGGELFF
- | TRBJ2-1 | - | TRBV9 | TGTGCCAGCAGCGTACCCCCCGGGGTGGGGAGGTGGAATGAGCAGTTCTTC | CASSVPPGVGRWNEQFF
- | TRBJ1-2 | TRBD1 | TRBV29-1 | TGCAGCGTCTCGGGACAGGATGGCTACACCTTC | CSVSGQDGYTF
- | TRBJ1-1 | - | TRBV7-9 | TGTGCCAGCAGCTTTTGGGACTTAGGGGTCCGGGGTGAAGCTTTCTTT | CASSFWDLGVRGEAFF
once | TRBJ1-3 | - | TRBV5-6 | TGTGCCAGCAGCCCCGTTCTCTCTGGAAACACCATATATTTT | CASSPVLSGNTIYF
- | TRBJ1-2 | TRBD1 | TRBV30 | TGTGCCTGGGAAGGACAGGGGAAGCTTAACTATTGGGGCTACACCTTC | CAWEGQGKLNYWGYTF
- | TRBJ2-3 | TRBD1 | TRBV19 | TGTGCCAGTAGTTCCTCTTTCCCGGGACAGGCCGACACAGATACGCAGTATTTT | CASSSSFPGQADTDTQYF
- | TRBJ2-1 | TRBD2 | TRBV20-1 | TGCAGGATAGCGGGGCACAATGAGCAGTTCTTC | CRIAGHNEQFF
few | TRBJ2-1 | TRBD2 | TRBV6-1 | TGTGCCAGCAGTGAATTTTTAGCGGGGGCCTACAATGAGCAGTTCTTC | CASSEFLAGAYNEQFF
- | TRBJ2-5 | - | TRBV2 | TGTGCCAGCAGTGTGTTCGGAGTTGAAGAGACCCAGTACTTC | CASSVFGVEETQYF
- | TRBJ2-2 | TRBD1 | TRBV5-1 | TGCGCCAGCAGCTTGGATAACAGGGGGCAAGGCGGGGAGCTGTTTTTT | CASSLDNRGQGGELFF
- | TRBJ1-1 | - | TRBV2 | TGTGCCAGCAGTGAAGCGAATTGGGCCATAAACACTGAAGCTTTCTTT | CASSEANWAINTEAFF
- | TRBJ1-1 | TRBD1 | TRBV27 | TGTGCCAGCAGTTTATGGTGGACAGGGGGATACACTGAAGCTTTCTTT | CASSLWWTGGYTEAFF
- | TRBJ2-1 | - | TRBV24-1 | TGTGCCACCAGTGATACGACCCCCTCCGGGATCGATGAGCAGTTCTTC | CATSDTTPSGIDEQFF
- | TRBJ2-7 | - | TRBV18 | TGTGCCAGCTCACGACTCAGTATACGGGGGACCTACGAGCAGTACTTC | CASSRLSIRGTYEQYF
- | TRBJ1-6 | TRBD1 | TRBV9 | TGTGCCAGCAGCTACACGGGACAGGGCTTTTCACCCCTCCACTTT | CASSYTGQGFSPLHF
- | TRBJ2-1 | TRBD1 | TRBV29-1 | TGCAGCGTCAGAGGGACAGGGCGTCAGGGTGGGAATGAGCAGTTCTTC | CSVRGTGRQGGNEQFF
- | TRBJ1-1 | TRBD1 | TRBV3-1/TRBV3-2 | TGTGCCAGCAGCCAACATATAAGCGCCAGACTGAAGGGACAGGGTTCGTTGAACACTGAAGCTTTCTTT | CASSQHISARLKGQGSLNTEAFF
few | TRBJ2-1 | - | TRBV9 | TGTGCCAGCAGCGCGCAGGGGAACTCCTACAATGAGCAGTTCTTC | CASSAQGNSYNEQFF
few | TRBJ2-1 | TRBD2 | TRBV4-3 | TGCGCCAGCAGCCAAGGCCTGGGACTAGCGGGAGTCTATGAGCAGTTCTTC | CASSQGLGLAGVYEQFF
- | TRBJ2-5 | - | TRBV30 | TGTGCCTGGAATGGGGGGAGGGAGACCCAGTACTTC | CAWNGGRETQYF
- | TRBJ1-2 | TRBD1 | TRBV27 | TGTGCCAGCAGTCTACAGGGGGCTGGGGGCTACACCTTC | CASSLQGAGGYTF
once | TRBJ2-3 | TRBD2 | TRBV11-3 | TGTGCCAGCAGCTTAGGACTAGCGGGAGTTGGTACAGATACGCAGTATTTT | CASSLGLAGVGTDTQYF